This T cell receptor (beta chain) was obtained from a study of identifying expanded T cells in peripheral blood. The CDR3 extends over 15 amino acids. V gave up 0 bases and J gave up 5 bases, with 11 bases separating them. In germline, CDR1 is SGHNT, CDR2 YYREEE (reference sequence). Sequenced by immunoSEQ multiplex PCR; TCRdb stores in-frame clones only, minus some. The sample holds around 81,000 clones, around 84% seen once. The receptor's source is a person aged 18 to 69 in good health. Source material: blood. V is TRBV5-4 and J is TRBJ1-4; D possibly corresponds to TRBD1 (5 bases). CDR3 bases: TGTGCCAGCAGCTTGGCCGGGGCATCCAATGAAAAACTGTTTTTT. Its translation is CASSLAGASNEKLFF.